A selection of T cell receptor beta chains follows, all from one sample in a study of siplizumab effects on memory and regulatory T cells. The repertoire was sequenced with immunoSEQ multiplex PCR; TCRdb's copy has only in-frame clones and lacks some. The sample lists 55,000 to 80,000 clones, 70% to 80% occurring once. The specimen was memory CD4+ T cells sorted from blood. These receptors were taken from a human donor in good health. Both conserved end residues are part of each CDR3. The D gene is left open where the match is weak. The size entry is marked missing in some rows and otherwise reads once, few, many or a size class.

CDR3 DNA: TGTGCCAGCGCGGGACAGGGAGCCCATAGCAATCAGCCCCAGCATTTT
CDR3 protein: CASAGQGAHSNQPQHF
clone size: -
J gene: TRBJ1-5
D gene: TRBD1
V gene: TRBV2

CDR3 DNA: TGTGCCAGCAGCTCTTCCTCAGGGGGCTGGAACACCGGGGAGCTGTTTTTT
CDR3 protein: CASSSSSGGWNTGELFF
clone size: -
J gene: TRBJ2-2
D gene: TRBD1
V gene: TRBV5-6

CDR3 DNA: TGTGCCAGCAGCTTATGGGGGACAGGGGGACGTGGGGCCAACGTCCTGACTTTC
CDR3 protein: CASSLWGTGGRGANVLTF
clone size: -
J gene: TRBJ2-6
D gene: TRBD1
V gene: TRBV7-3

CDR3 DNA: TGCGCCAGCAGCCGCCCGGCCGTTAACTATGGCTACACCTTC
CDR3 protein: CASSRPAVNYGYTF
clone size: -
J gene: TRBJ1-2
D gene: -
V gene: TRBV4-1

CDR3 DNA: TGTGCCAGCAGTCGACAGGGCAACACTGAAGCTTTCTTT
CDR3 protein: CASSRQGNTEAFF
clone size: -
J gene: TRBJ1-1
D gene: TRBD1
V gene: TRBV14

CDR3 DNA: TGTGCCATCAGTGATGGACCCGCGGTCGCACGCTATGGCTACACCTTC
CDR3 protein: CAISDGPAVARYGYTF
clone size: -
J gene: TRBJ1-2
D gene: -
V gene: TRBV10-3

CDR3 DNA: TGCGCCAGCAGCTTGGGCGGGGGCGCAGATACGCAGTATTTT
CDR3 protein: CASSLGGGADTQYF
clone size: -
J gene: TRBJ2-3
D gene: -
V gene: TRBV5-1

CDR3 DNA: TGTGCCAGCAGCTTAGCCGACGGCTACGAGCAGTACTTC
CDR3 protein: CASSLADGYEQYF
clone size: few
J gene: TRBJ2-7
D gene: -
V gene: TRBV7-7

CDR3 DNA: TGCGCCAGCAGCCAGGGCTTTCCGGGACTAGCCATCAATGAGCAGTTCTTC
CDR3 protein: CASSQGFPGLAINEQFF
clone size: -
J gene: TRBJ2-1
D gene: TRBD2
V gene: TRBV4-1

CDR3 DNA: TGTGCCAGCAGCTTAACTAGCGGGGGTCTTAAACGCACAGATACGCAGTATTTT
CDR3 protein: CASSLTSGGLKRTDTQYF
clone size: -
J gene: TRBJ2-3
D gene: TRBD2
V gene: TRBV7-8

CDR3 DNA: TGTGCCAGCAGCTTAGAGTCAGGGAACACTGAAGCTTTCTTT
CDR3 protein: CASSLESGNTEAFF
clone size: -
J gene: TRBJ1-1
D gene: -
V gene: TRBV11-1

CDR3 DNA: TGTGCCAGCACCAAGGACAGAAACACTGAAGCTTTCTTT
CDR3 protein: CASTKDRNTEAFF
clone size: -
J gene: TRBJ1-1
D gene: -
V gene: TRBV2

CDR3 DNA: TGTGCCAGCAGGGGCGTTAGGACAGTTCATTATTCCGCCTACGAGCAGTACTTC
CDR3 protein: CASRGVRTVHYSAYEQYF
clone size: once
J gene: TRBJ2-7
D gene: -
V gene: TRBV6-4

CDR3 DNA: TGTGCCAGCAGTGCCTGGGGAGACGCTAGGGGCTACACCTTC
CDR3 protein: CASSAWGDARGYTF
clone size: few
J gene: TRBJ1-2
D gene: -
V gene: TRBV25-1

CDR3 DNA: TGTGCCAGTACCAACCCCCGACAGCTAAACTATGGCTACACCTTC
CDR3 protein: CASTNPRQLNYGYTF
clone size: -
J gene: TRBJ1-2
D gene: -
V gene: TRBV19

CDR3 DNA: TGTGCTAGTGGCCGACTAGCGGGGGTCGGGAATGAGCAGTTCTTC
CDR3 protein: CASGRLAGVGNEQFF
clone size: -
J gene: TRBJ2-1
D gene: TRBD2
V gene: TRBV12-5

CDR3 DNA: TGTGCCAGTAGTATAGATGCAGGAGGCTACACCTTC
CDR3 protein: CASSIDAGGYTF
clone size: few
J gene: TRBJ1-2
D gene: -
V gene: TRBV19

CDR3 DNA: TGCGCCAGCAGCCAGGGGGGAACTGGGGCCAACGTCCTGACTTTC
CDR3 protein: CASSQGGTGANVLTF
clone size: -
J gene: TRBJ2-6
D gene: -
V gene: TRBV5-1

CDR3 DNA: TGTGCCAGCAGCGCCGTTACAGGGGTGGGAACTGAAGCTTTCTTT
CDR3 protein: CASSAVTGVGTEAFF
clone size: -
J gene: TRBJ1-1
D gene: TRBD1
V gene: TRBV5-4

CDR3 DNA: TGTGCCGTAGCGGGGGGGCCCACAGATACGCAGTATTTT
CDR3 protein: CAVAGGPTDTQYF
clone size: -
J gene: TRBJ2-3
D gene: TRBD2
V gene: TRBV5-4

CDR3 DNA: TGTGCCAGCAGCCCACTAGGGATTCGACAGGGATATGGCTACACCTTC
CDR3 protein: CASSPLGIRQGYGYTF
clone size: -
J gene: TRBJ1-2
D gene: TRBD1
V gene: TRBV7-8

CDR3 DNA: TGTGCCAGCAGCTCAGTCGGCACAGCATACACCGGGGAGCTGTTTTTT
CDR3 protein: CASSSVGTAYTGELFF
clone size: -
J gene: TRBJ2-2
D gene: -
V gene: TRBV7-2

CDR3 DNA: TGTGCCAGCAGCTTAGCAGGGGATCTTGAGACCCAGTACTTC
CDR3 protein: CASSLAGDLETQYF
clone size: once
J gene: TRBJ2-5
D gene: -
V gene: TRBV7-2

CDR3 DNA: TGTGCCAGCAGTTACGGGGGGTCCAATCAGCCCCAGCATTTT
CDR3 protein: CASSYGGSNQPQHF
clone size: -
J gene: TRBJ1-5
D gene: -
V gene: TRBV6-6

CDR3 DNA: TGTGCCAGCAGTGAGGCGGGGATCAATCAGCCCCAGCATTTT
CDR3 protein: CASSEAGINQPQHF
clone size: -
J gene: TRBJ1-5
D gene: -
V gene: TRBV2

CDR3 DNA: TGTGCCATCAGTGATGGACTAGCGGGGGAGCAGTTCTTC
CDR3 protein: CAISDGLAGEQFF
clone size: -
J gene: TRBJ2-1
D gene: TRBD2
V gene: TRBV10-3

CDR3 DNA: TGTGCCAGCAGTGACTCCGCGGGTCACACAGATACGCAGTATTTT
CDR3 protein: CASSDSAGHTDTQYF
clone size: once
J gene: TRBJ2-3
D gene: -
V gene: TRBV6-4

CDR3 DNA: TGTGCCAGTAGTACCGGGACAGTGAACACCGGGGAGCTGTTTTTT
CDR3 protein: CASSTGTVNTGELFF
clone size: -
J gene: TRBJ2-2
D gene: TRBD1
V gene: TRBV19

CDR3 DNA: TGTGCCAGCAGCCAAAAGAGCGGGGGGGCCACAGATACGCAGTATTTT
CDR3 protein: CASSQKSGGATDTQYF
clone size: -
J gene: TRBJ2-3
D gene: TRBD2
V gene: TRBV5-4

CDR3 DNA: TGCAGCGTTGAATCCGGGGCCGATGGCTACACCTTC
CDR3 protein: CSVESGADGYTF
clone size: -
J gene: TRBJ1-2
D gene: -
V gene: TRBV29-1

CDR3 DNA: TGTGCCAGCAGTTCACCGGGACAGGGAATCTACGAGCAGTACTTC
CDR3 protein: CASSSPGQGIYEQYF
clone size: -
J gene: TRBJ2-7
D gene: TRBD1
V gene: TRBV28

CDR3 DNA: TGTGCCAGCTCACACAACAACTACGAGCAGTACTTC
CDR3 protein: CASSHNNYEQYF
clone size: -
J gene: TRBJ2-7
D gene: -
V gene: TRBV18

CDR3 DNA: TGTGCTAGTGGTTTGTTCTTAGCGACTGGGGATACGCAGTATTTT
CDR3 protein: CASGLFLATGDTQYF
clone size: -
J gene: TRBJ2-3
D gene: -
V gene: TRBV12-5

CDR3 DNA: TGTGCCAGCAGTTACGAGGGACGAAGGGTGGATGAGCAGTTCTTC
CDR3 protein: CASSYEGRRVDEQFF
clone size: -
J gene: TRBJ2-1
D gene: -
V gene: TRBV6-6

CDR3 DNA: TGTGCCAGCTCACCACTAACAGGGGCGCTCGAGCAGTACTTC
CDR3 protein: CASSPLTGALEQYF
clone size: -
J gene: TRBJ2-7
D gene: TRBD1
V gene: TRBV18

CDR3 DNA: TGCGCCAGCAGCCCAATGAGTACCAACACAGATACGCAGTATTTT
CDR3 protein: CASSPMSTNTDTQYF
clone size: once
J gene: TRBJ2-3
D gene: -
V gene: TRBV5-1

CDR3 DNA: TGTGCCAGCTCATCACAACGGACAGGGTATAGGGAGAACACTGAAGCTTTCTTT
CDR3 protein: CASSSQRTGYRENTEAFF
clone size: -
J gene: TRBJ1-1
D gene: TRBD1
V gene: TRBV18

CDR3 DNA: TGTGCCAGCAGCTTGAAGGGTTCTGGCTATTATGGCTACACCTTC
CDR3 protein: CASSLKGSGYYGYTF
clone size: -
J gene: TRBJ1-2
D gene: -
V gene: TRBV5-4

CDR3 DNA: TGTGCCTGGAATTCCCCGGGCCAGGGGTATCAGCCCCAGCATTTT
CDR3 protein: CAWNSPGQGYQPQHF
clone size: -
J gene: TRBJ1-5
D gene: -
V gene: TRBV30

CDR3 DNA: TGTGCCAGCAGGGGGTCGGGGGGCCCCAATGAAAAACTGTTTTTT
CDR3 protein: CASRGSGGPNEKLFF
clone size: -
J gene: TRBJ1-4
D gene: -
V gene: TRBV7-9

CDR3 DNA: TGCGCCAGCAGTGAGTCTTTACAGGGGGATCCCGGAAACACCATATATTTT
CDR3 protein: CASSESLQGDPGNTIYF
clone size: -
J gene: TRBJ1-3
D gene: TRBD1
V gene: TRBV10-2

CDR3 DNA: TGTGCCAGCAGCTTAGGCCCAATGGGCGAGCAGTACTTC
CDR3 protein: CASSLGPMGEQYF
clone size: -
J gene: TRBJ2-7
D gene: -
V gene: TRBV7-9

CDR3 DNA: TGTGCCAGCTCGGCTTACGGGGACACCATATATTTT
CDR3 protein: CASSAYGDTIYF
clone size: once
J gene: TRBJ1-3
D gene: -
V gene: TRBV18

CDR3 DNA: TGCAGCGTCGGCTGGGGGGGCGGGGTACAAGAGACCCAGTACTTC
CDR3 protein: CSVGWGGGVQETQYF
clone size: -
J gene: TRBJ2-5
D gene: -
V gene: TRBV29-1

CDR3 DNA: TGTGCCAGCAGTGACAGTTTAGGCAATCAGCCCCAGCATTTT
CDR3 protein: CASSDSLGNQPQHF
clone size: -
J gene: TRBJ1-5
D gene: -
V gene: TRBV2

CDR3 DNA: TGTGCCAGCTCCCCCGGAGGGGTAGGCGAGACCCAGTACTTC
CDR3 protein: CASSPGGVGETQYF
clone size: -
J gene: TRBJ2-5
D gene: -
V gene: TRBV18

CDR3 DNA: TGCGCCAGCAGCCAGACAGCTAACTATGGCTACACCTTC
CDR3 protein: CASSQTANYGYTF
clone size: -
J gene: TRBJ1-2
D gene: -
V gene: TRBV4-3

CDR3 DNA: TGTGCCAGCAGTTTGGGGCAGGGGGATGGCTACACCTTC
CDR3 protein: CASSLGQGDGYTF
clone size: -
J gene: TRBJ1-2
D gene: TRBD1
V gene: TRBV28

CDR3 DNA: TGTGCCAGCAGCATACTAGGGACCCCAGATTCACCCCTCCACTTT
CDR3 protein: CASSILGTPDSPLHF
clone size: -
J gene: TRBJ1-6
D gene: -
V gene: TRBV5-6